This TCR beta chain emerged from a study of control samples from healthy donors and cancer patients. The CDR3 contains 13 residues. Per the germline V gene, CDR1 is MGHRA and CDR2 is YSYEKL. V lost 6 bases and J lost 5, with 10 bases in between. TCRdb's copy holds only in-frame clones and misses some; the assay was immunoSEQ multiplex PCR. Of under 80,000 clones listed, roughly 93% are singletons. The V gene is TRBV4-1, the J gene TRBJ2-2, with a tentative D call TRBD1 (6 bases). The receptor was derived from a woman aged 25 to 39 in good health. The source material was blood. Here the CDR3 reads CASSDRQTGELFF. The CDR3, as DNA: TGCGCCAGCAGTGACAGGCAAACCGGGGAGCTGTTTTTT.